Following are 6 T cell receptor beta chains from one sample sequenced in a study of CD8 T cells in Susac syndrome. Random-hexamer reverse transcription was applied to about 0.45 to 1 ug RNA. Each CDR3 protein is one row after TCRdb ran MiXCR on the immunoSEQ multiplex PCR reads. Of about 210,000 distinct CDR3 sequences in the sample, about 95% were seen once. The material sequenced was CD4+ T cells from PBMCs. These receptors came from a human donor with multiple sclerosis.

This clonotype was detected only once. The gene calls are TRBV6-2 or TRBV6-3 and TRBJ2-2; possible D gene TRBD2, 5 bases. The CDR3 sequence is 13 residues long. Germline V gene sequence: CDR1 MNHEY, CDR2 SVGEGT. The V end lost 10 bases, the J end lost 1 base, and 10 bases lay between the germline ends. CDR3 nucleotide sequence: TGTGCCATCAGACTACGGAACACCGGGGAGCTGTTTTTT. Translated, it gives CAIRLRNTGELFF.

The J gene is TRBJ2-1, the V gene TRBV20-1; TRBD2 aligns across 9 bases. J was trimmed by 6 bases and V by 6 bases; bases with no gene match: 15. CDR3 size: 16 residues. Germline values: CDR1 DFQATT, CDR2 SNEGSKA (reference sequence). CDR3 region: CSAESSTGTSLNEQFF. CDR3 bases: TGCAGTGCCGAGTCCTCCACCGGGACTAGCCTCAATGAGCAGTTCTTC.

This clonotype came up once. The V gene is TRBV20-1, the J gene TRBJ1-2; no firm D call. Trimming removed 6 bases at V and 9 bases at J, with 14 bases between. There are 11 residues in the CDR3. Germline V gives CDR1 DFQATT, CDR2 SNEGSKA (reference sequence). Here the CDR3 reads CSAPRMERYTF. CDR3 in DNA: TGCAGTGCCCCCAGAATGGAGCGCTACACCTTC.

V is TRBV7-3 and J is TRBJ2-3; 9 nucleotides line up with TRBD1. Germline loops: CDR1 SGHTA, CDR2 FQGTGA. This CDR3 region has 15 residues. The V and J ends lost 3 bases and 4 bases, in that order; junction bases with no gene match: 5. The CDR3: CASSLIGQGSDTQYF. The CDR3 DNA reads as TGTGCCAGCAGCTTGATCGGACAGGGGTCAGATACGCAGTATTTT.

CDR3 region: CSARQVMNTEAFF. CDR3 DNA: TGCAGCGCCAGACAGGTGATGAACACTGAAGCTTTCTTT. The chain is built from TRBV29-1 and TRBJ1-1, with a tentative D call TRBD1 (6 bases). The CDR3 is 13 residues long. Germline loops: CDR1 SQVTM, CDR2 ANQGSEA. The V end was cut by 7 bases, the J end by 0 bases, with 12 bases between.

The CDR3: CASSQVGSRRLEDTQYF. CDR3 DNA: TGTGCCAGCAGCCAAGTGGGTTCTAGGCGTTTAGAAGATACGCAGTATTTT. The genes are TRBV3-1 and TRBJ2-3; D not resolved. The CDR3 extends over 17 amino acids. Trimming removed 1 base from V and 5 bases from J, with 19 bases in between. The germline gives CDR1 LGHDT, CDR2 YNNKEL (reference sequence).